This T cell receptor (beta chain) was profiled in a study of blood T cell repertoires in COVID-19. Participants' reported clinical history set cohort assignment. Recovery meant two consecutive negative NP/OP PCR tests, professional clearance, or resolved symptoms. Germline lookup yields CDR1 SGHAT and CDR2 FQNNGV. CDR3 length: 16 amino acids. V was clipped by 5 bases and J by 0 bases, with 14 bases between them. Under the authors' procedure: Estimated nucleated cell counts came from reference gene primer amplification. The protocol was immunoSEQ multiplex PCR, while the TCRdb copy is restricted to in-frame clones and leaves out a portion. The V and J calls and clone size were taken over from that table, and D and trimming were inferred from the DNA. This table has 290,000 or so clones, more than 80% appearing once.

The rearrangement joins TRBV11-2 to TRBJ2-1; perhaps TRBD2 as D (5 bases). The receptor was derived from a young woman who had recovered from COVID-19. Material: PBMCs or T cells enriched from blood (not recorded which). The CDR3 DNA is TGTGCCAGCAGCCCTCGGACGGGAAACTCCTACAATGAGCAGTTCTTC. This sequence encodes CASSPRTGNSYNEQFF.